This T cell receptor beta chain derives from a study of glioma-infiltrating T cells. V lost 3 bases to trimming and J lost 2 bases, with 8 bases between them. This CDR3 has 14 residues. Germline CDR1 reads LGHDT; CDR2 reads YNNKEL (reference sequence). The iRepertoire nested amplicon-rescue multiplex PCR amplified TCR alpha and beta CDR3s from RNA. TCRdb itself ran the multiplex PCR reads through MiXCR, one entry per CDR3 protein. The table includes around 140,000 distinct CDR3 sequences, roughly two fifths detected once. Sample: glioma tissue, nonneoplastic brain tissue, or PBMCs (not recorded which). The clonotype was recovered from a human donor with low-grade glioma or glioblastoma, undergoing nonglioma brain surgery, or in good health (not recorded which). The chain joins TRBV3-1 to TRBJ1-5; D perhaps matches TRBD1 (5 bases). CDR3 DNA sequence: TGTGCCAGCAGCCAGGGGGGACGCAATCAGCCCCAGCATTTT. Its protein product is CASSQGGRNQPQHF. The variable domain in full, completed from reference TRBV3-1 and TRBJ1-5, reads DTAVSQTPKYLVTQMGNDKSIKCEQNLGHDTMYWYKQDSKKFLKIMFSYNNKELIINETVPNRFSPKSPDKAHLNLHINSLELGDSAVYFCASSQGGRNQPQHFGDGTRLSIL.